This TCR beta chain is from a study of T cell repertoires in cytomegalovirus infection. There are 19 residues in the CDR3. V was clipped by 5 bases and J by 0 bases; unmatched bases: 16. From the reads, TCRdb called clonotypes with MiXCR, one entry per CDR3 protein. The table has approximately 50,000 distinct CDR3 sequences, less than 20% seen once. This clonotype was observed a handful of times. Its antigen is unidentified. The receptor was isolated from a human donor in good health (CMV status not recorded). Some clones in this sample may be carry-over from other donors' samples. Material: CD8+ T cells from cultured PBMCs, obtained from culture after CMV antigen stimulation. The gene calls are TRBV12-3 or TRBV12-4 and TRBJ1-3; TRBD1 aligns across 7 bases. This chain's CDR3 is CASSPGQRPSRFSGNTIYF. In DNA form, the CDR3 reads TGTGCCAGCAGTCCGGGACAGCGCCCGAGCCGATTCTCTGGAAACACCATATATTTT.